These 10 T cell receptor beta chains were sequenced from one sample in a study of T-cell memory formation after mild COVID-19. TCRdb used MiXCR to reprocess the 5' RACE reads, holding one entry per CDR3 protein. The data contain more than 450,000 distinct CDR3 sequences, roughly 17% of them singletons. Sequencing was carried out using PBMCs or a T cell subset sorted from them (not recorded which). These receptor sequences come from an adult woman who had mild COVID-19 (a few samples of this study predate the infection). Cell type and time point are not known.

This sequence joins TRBV4-2 and TRBJ2-3; D remains unclear. This CDR3 is built from 15 residues. CDR1 and CDR2 (germline): LGHNA, YNFKEQ. The germline V and J ends were trimmed by 0 bases and 3 bases, with 10 bases remaining between them. CDR3 in amino acids: CASSQDISGTDTQYF. CDR3 DNA: TGTGCCAGCAGCCAAGATATTTCCGGAACAGATACGCAGTATTTT.

This clonotype was detected a few times. The chain employs TRBV20-1 and TRBJ2-7, with D possibly matching TRBD1 (6 bases). Trimming pared 6 bases from V and 5 bases from J, leaving 17 bases between. Germline V CDR1 and CDR2: DFQATT, SNEGSKA (reference sequence). The CDR3 covers 13 residues. The CDR3 loop is CSAPRGIRDEQYF. The CDR3 DNA sequence: TGCAGTGCCCCTAGGGGGATTCGTGACGAGCAGTACTTC.

V and J are TRBV28 and TRBJ2-7, with D unclear. Germline V gene lookup returns CDR1 MDHEN and CDR2 SYDVKM. This CDR3 has 14 residues. The V and J ends lost 10 bases and 2 bases respectively, with 18 bases between them. CDR3 bases: TGTGCCACCGTCCCCGCATTAAGAACCTACGAGCAGTACTTC. As protein: CATVPALRTYEQYF.

V usage is TRBV5-4 and J usage is TRBJ1-1, with D possibly matching TRBD1 (6 bases). The CDR3 is 15 amino acids. V was cut by 0 bases and J by 4 bases, with 13 bases left in between. Germline CDR1 SGHNT, CDR2 YYREEE (reference sequence). In DNA, the CDR3 is TGTGCCAGCAGCTTGGAGGCAGGGGTAGCCACTGAAGCTTTCTTT. It encodes CASSLEAGVATEAFF.

This clonotype was seen more than once but under ten times. The chain couples TRBV4-1 to TRBJ2-2; TRBD2 matches 13 bases. V trimming: 4 bases; J trimming: 5 bases; junction bases outside the gene matches: 16. CDR1 and CDR2 (germline): MGHRA, YSYEKL. The CDR3 has 20 residues. The CDR3 DNA is TGCGCCAGCAGCCTGCGGTGGGCTCCGGGACTAGCGGGGAGGACCGGGGAGCTGTTTTTT. Amino acids: CASSLRWAPGLAGRTGELFF.

The table lists this clonotype with many counts. This rearrangement joins TRBV29-1 to TRBJ2-1, with 13 bases lining up with TRBD2. The J segment lost 3 bases and the V segment lost 7 bases, leaving 0 bases of the junction unmatched. The CDR3 is 13 amino acids. The V gene's germline CDR1 is SQVTM and CDR2 ANQGSEA. The CDR3 nucleotides are TGCAGCGGACTAGCGGGAGGCTACAATGAGCAGTTCTTC. This encodes CSGLAGGYNEQFF.

The sample holds many counts of this clonotype. An end of the junction does not agree with germline; a read error may underlie this. The V call is TRBV12-3 or TRBV12-4, the J call TRBJ2-1, with 11 nucleotides matching TRBD2. This CDR3 contains 15 residues. The CDR3 protein is CASSLAGGVWNEQFF. CDR3 in DNA: TGTGCCAGCAGCTTAGCGGGGGGGGTGTGGAATGAGCAGTTCTTC.

This clonotype was seen a few times. Here the CDR3 DNA reads TGCAGTGCGACCGGGACAGGGGGACATAATGAGCAGTTCTTC. Translating it yields CSATGTGGHNEQFF. The chain joins TRBV20-1 to TRBJ2-1, with 11 bases aligning to TRBD1. The CDR3 has 14 amino acids. Losses at the gene ends were 6 bases for V and 7 bases for J; bases not matched to a gene: 8. Germline loops: CDR1 DFQATT, CDR2 SNEGSKA (reference sequence).

CDR3 amino acids: CASSSQGFYEQYF. In nucleotides, the CDR3 is TGTGCCAGCAGTTCACAGGGGTTCTACGAGCAGTACTTC. This chain links TRBV27 with TRBJ2-7; 7 nucleotides agree with TRBD1. Per germline, CDR1 MNHEY and CDR2 SMNVEV (reference sequence). The CDR3 loop spans 13 amino acids. J gave up 3 bases and V 4 bases, and 3 bases lay outside the gene matches.

The chain couples TRBV20-1 to TRBJ2-6; TRBD1 is a possible D gene (7 bases). Germline lookup yields CDR1 DFQATT and CDR2 SNEGSKA (reference sequence). The CDR3 has 16 amino acids. V was pared by 5 bases and J by 4 bases, with 18 bases between. The CDR3 sequence is CSAGLQGWTGANVLTF. The CDR3 DNA reads as TGCAGTGCTGGACTACAGGGGTGGACAGGGGCCAACGTCCTGACTTTC.